A single sample is the source of the 15 T cell receptor beta chains below, sequenced in a study of a mutant IDH1 vaccine in newly diagnosed glioma (dated by TCRdb to about 2021). Interpreted using the paper, the time point label stands for: week 47, end of study. Every vaccine dose consisted of 300 ug of a 20-mer mutant IDH1 peptide in Montanide, administered subcutaneously together with topical imiquimod. These receptors have no known antigen. The protocol used for the library was the immunoSEQ multiplex PCR assay. Imported from immuneACCESS, the table was reduced by TCRdb to in-frame sequences with V and J called. These copies leave out some clones; in studies compared against another copy, an unresolved V gene accounts for under half, and the cause of the remainder is not known. The sample table lists 75,000 to 95,000 clones, about 90% of them with a count of one. Of the sample, approximately 0.8% is held by the ten largest clones.

This specimen consisted of PBMCs, obtained from a glioma patient whose treatment included an IDH1 peptide vaccine. These receptors were taken from a woman in her fifties or sixties with glioma.

In DNA, the CDR3 is TGCGCCAGCAGTGGGGACAGATTGATGATCACAGATACGCAGTATTTT. Translated, it gives CASSGDRLMITDTQYF. The chain employs TRBV10-2 and TRBJ2-3; TRBD1 matches at 7 bases. The length of the CDR3 is 16 residues. Losses at the gene ends were 4 bases for V and 2 bases for J; bases not matched to a gene: 9. Per the germline V gene, CDR1 is WSHSY and CDR2 is SAAADI.

The CDR3 loop is CASTYRGANEQYF. CDR3 in DNA: TGTGCCAGCACCTACAGGGGGGCCAACGAGCAGTACTTC. J is TRBJ2-7 and V is TRBV6-8; 8 bases match TRBD1. Trimming cost V 7 bases and J 5 bases; bases outside gene matches: 7. This CDR3 is built from 13 residues. CDR1 and CDR2 from the germline V gene are MNHGY and SAAAGT.

This clone was counted a single time. The chain is built from TRBV11-2 and TRBJ2-2; D possibly uses TRBD1 or TRBD2 (5 bases each). The V gene lost 4 bases and the J gene lost 2 bases, with 14 bases spanning the gap. The CDR3 length is 16 residues. The germline V gene has CDR1 SGHAT and CDR2 FQNNGV. CDR3: CASSSSGRINTGELFF. The DNA for the CDR3 is TGTGCCAGCAGCTCCTCGGGACGAATAAACACCGGGGAGCTGTTTTTT.

The chain uses TRBV25-1 and TRBJ2-7; D possibly corresponds to TRBD2 (5 bases). Trimming took off 1 base at V and 3 bases at J, with 19 bases between the two ends. This CDR3 is built from 17 residues. Germline lookup yields CDR1 MGHDK and CDR2 SYGVNS. In nucleotides, the CDR3 is TGTGCCAGCAGTGAATTTTCGGCGGGCCATAGGGACTACGAGCAGTACTTC. Amino acids: CASSEFSAGHRDYEQYF.

V gene TRBV4-2 combines with J gene TRBJ1-2; D unclear. Trimming removed 1 base from V and 2 bases from J, with 8 bases in between. The CDR3 runs to 14 residues. Germline-derived CDR1 and CDR2 are LGHNA and YNFKEQ. CDR3 residues: CASSQAGGNYGYTF. CDR3 in DNA: TGTGCCAGCAGCCAAGCAGGAGGGAACTATGGCTACACCTTC.

V gene TRBV7-8 combines with J gene TRBJ2-7; possible D gene TRBD1, 6 bases. Germline V lookup: CDR1 SGHVS, CDR2 FQNEAQ. This CDR3 has 14 residues. Trimming removed 1 base from V and 5 bases from J, with 12 bases in between. The CDR3 region is CASSLDRVQDEQYF. CDR3 coding DNA: TGTGCCAGCAGCTTAGACAGGGTTCAAGACGAGCAGTACTTC.

The V and J genes are TRBV18 and TRBJ1-2; D not certain. There are 13 residues in the CDR3. The germline V gene encodes CDR1 KGHSH and CDR2 LQKENI. The V gene lost 8 bases and the J gene lost 7 bases, with 17 bases spanning the gap. CDR3 loop: CASTMAALGGYTF. The CDR3 coding sequence is TGTGCCAGCACCATGGCTGCACTAGGTGGCTACACCTTC. The variable domain in full, completed from reference TRBV18 and TRBJ1-2, reads NAGVMQNPRHLVRRRGQEARLRCSPMKGHSHVYWYRQLPEEGLKFMVYLQKENIIDESGMPKERFSAEFPKEGPSILRIQQVVRGDSAAYFCASTMAALGGYTFGSGTRLTVV.

V gene TRBV7-3 combines with J gene TRBJ2-3, with D hard to call. V was clipped by 7 bases and J by 4 bases, with 15 bases between them. The CDR3 spans 14 residues. Germline V lookup: CDR1 SGHTA, CDR2 FQGTGA. The CDR3: CASKLALTSDTQYF. CDR3 coding DNA: TGTGCCAGCAAGTTGGCCCTGACGTCAGATACGCAGTATTTT.

The chain uses TRBV19 and TRBJ2-3, with 8 bases matching TRBD1. CDR3 size: 14 residues. After removal of 4 bases from V and 6 bases from J, the junction contained 6 bases not matched to a gene. The germline CDR1 and CDR2 sequences are LNHDA and SQIVND (reference sequence). The CDR3 loop is CASSTTQGGDTQYF. For the CDR3, the DNA is TGTGCCAGTAGTACCACACAGGGGGGCGATACGCAGTATTTT.

CDR3 coding DNA: TGCGCCAGCAGCTTGACGGGATGGGATGAGCAGTTCTTC. Protein: CASSLTGWDEQFF. The chain has TRBV5-1 and TRBJ2-1; D may be TRBD2 (5 bases). CDR3 size: 13 residues. The V end lost 1 base, the J end lost 8 bases, and 10 bases lay between the germline ends. Germline-derived CDR1 and CDR2 are SGHRS and YFSETQ.

The CDR3 region has the DNA TGTGCCAGCAGTTACTCGGGAGGGGACACCCAAGAGACCCAGTACTTC. This translates into CASSYSGGDTQETQYF. The chain carries TRBV6-6 and TRBJ2-5; possibly TRBD2 for D (7 bases). Trimming took 0 bases from V and 1 from J, leaving 12 bases between them. Germline-derived CDR1 and CDR2 are MNHNY and SVGAGI (reference sequence). The CDR3 spans 16 residues.

The V call is TRBV6-5, the J call TRBJ1-1; D possibly corresponds to TRBD1 (5 bases). The CDR3 has 15 amino acids. Germline values: CDR1 MNHEY, CDR2 SVGAGI. V gave up 2 bases and J gave up 6 bases, with 16 bases separating them. Here the CDR3 reads CASSYRMGVGAEAFF. CDR3 coding DNA: TGTGCCAGCAGTTACAGAATGGGGGTGGGGGCTGAAGCTTTCTTT.

The rearrangement links TRBV30 to TRBJ2-3; either TRBD1 or TRBD2 may fit D (5 bases each). The CDR3 consists of 14 residues. Germline CDR1 GTSNPN, CDR2 SVGIG (reference sequence). Trimming cost V 5 bases and J 6 bases, with 18 bases left between them. The CDR3 sequence: CAWEGRAPPDTQYF. For the CDR3, the DNA is TGTGCCTGGGAGGGGCGGGCCCCCCCGGATACGCAGTATTTT.

Here the CDR3 DNA reads TGTGCCAGCAGTTACGGGGTGGGGGAGACCCAGTACTTC. This gives the protein CASSYGVGETQYF. The chain employs TRBV6-6 and TRBJ2-5; D call uncertain. Trimming took 2 bases from V and 5 from J, leaving 9 bases between them. This CDR3 region has 13 residues. Germline CDR1 reads MNHNY; CDR2 reads SVGAGI (reference sequence).

The chain recombines TRBV5-1 with TRBJ2-7; D is uncertain. The CDR3 loop spans 15 amino acids. In germline, CDR1 is SGHRS, CDR2 YFSETQ. Trimming took 5 bases from V and 2 from J, leaving 17 bases between them. CDR3 in amino acids: CASSFIVSGPYEQYF. The CDR3, as DNA: TGCGCCAGCAGTTTTATTGTGTCAGGACCCTACGAGCAGTACTTC.